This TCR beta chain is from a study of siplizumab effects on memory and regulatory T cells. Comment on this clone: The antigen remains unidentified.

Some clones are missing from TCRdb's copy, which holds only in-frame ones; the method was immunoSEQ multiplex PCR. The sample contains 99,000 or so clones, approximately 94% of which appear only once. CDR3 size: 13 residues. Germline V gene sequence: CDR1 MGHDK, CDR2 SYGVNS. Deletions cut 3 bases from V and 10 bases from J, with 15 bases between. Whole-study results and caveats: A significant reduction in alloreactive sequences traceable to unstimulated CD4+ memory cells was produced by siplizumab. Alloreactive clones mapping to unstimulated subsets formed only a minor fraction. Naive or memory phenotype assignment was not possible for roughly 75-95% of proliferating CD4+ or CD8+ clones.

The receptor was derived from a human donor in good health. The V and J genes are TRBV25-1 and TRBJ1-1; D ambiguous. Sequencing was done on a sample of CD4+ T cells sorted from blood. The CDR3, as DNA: TGTGCCAGCAGTGAGCCCGGGCTCCGAGGAGCTTTCTTT. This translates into CASSEPGLRGAFF.